This is a list of T cell receptor beta chains from one sample in a study of shared clonotypes between healthy human individuals. Produced via immunoSEQ multiplex PCR; TCRdb's table is partial and in-frame only. The sample contains roughly 850,000 clones, roughly 96% of which appear only once. Sample: naive CD8+ T cells sorted from blood. The receptor set was obtained from a man aged 25 to 45 in good health. Each CDR3 is given without its conserved first and last residue. The order of the fields is V gene, clone size, CDR3 protein. Clone size is shown for a subset of rows, as once, few, many or a class of expanded clone.

V gene: TRBV19
clone size: -
CDR3 protein: ASNPTGDTYGYT

V gene: TRBV28
clone size: -
CDR3 protein: ASSKDRGNEQF

V gene: TRBV7-9
clone size: -
CDR3 protein: ASSRPLRGQETQY

V gene: TRBV6-5
clone size: -
CDR3 protein: ASSYARAGGSYEQY

V gene: TRBV5-1
clone size: -
CDR3 protein: ASSSRTDRGNTEAF

V gene: TRBV2
clone size: -
CDR3 protein: ASSVNPPGTGEKLF

V gene: TRBV14
clone size: -
CDR3 protein: ASSQGFPRDTTGELF

V gene: TRBV29-1
clone size: -
CDR3 protein: SVEDGQGGTEAF

V gene: TRBV29-1
clone size: -
CDR3 protein: SVEKGRGYT

V gene: TRBV27
clone size: -
CDR3 protein: ASWIGTGRAEQY

V gene: TRBV27
clone size: -
CDR3 protein: ASSLSDPRGFGTDTQY

V gene: TRBV7-9
clone size: -
CDR3 protein: ASSGTGIETQY

V gene: TRBV11-2
clone size: -
CDR3 protein: ASSPVGGPREQF

V gene: TRBV6-5
clone size: -
CDR3 protein: ASSTYRTPYNEQF

V gene: TRBV7-8
clone size: -
CDR3 protein: ASSLERTGGPNEQY

V gene: TRBV5-1
clone size: -
CDR3 protein: ASSASLTGTAYGYT

V gene: TRBV5-1
clone size: -
CDR3 protein: ASSMGHGEVDTQY

V gene: TRBV7-9
clone size: -
CDR3 protein: ASSPGLGHEQY

V gene: TRBV11-2
clone size: -
CDR3 protein: ASSLGTSGGSYEQY

V gene: TRBV18
clone size: -
CDR3 protein: ASSGGSEDTQY

V gene: TRBV11-2
clone size: -
CDR3 protein: ASSFRDRVVIDTQY

V gene: TRBV7-9
clone size: -
CDR3 protein: ASSPLDYNTGELF

V gene: TRBV27
clone size: -
CDR3 protein: ASSRTASSYEQY

V gene: TRBV6-1
clone size: -
CDR3 protein: ASSGTGPHEQY

V gene: TRBV5-1
clone size: -
CDR3 protein: ASSLDSGRADEQF

V gene: TRBV25-1
clone size: -
CDR3 protein: ASSEHGVGAHNEQF

V gene: TRBV5-5
clone size: -
CDR3 protein: ASSLRLTEAF

V gene: TRBV27
clone size: -
CDR3 protein: ASSLLLEGNEQF

V gene: TRBV11-1
clone size: -
CDR3 protein: ASGTGGFEKLF

V gene: TRBV7-9
clone size: -
CDR3 protein: ASSLVSRTGGGYT

V gene: TRBV6-5
clone size: -
CDR3 protein: ASSYSSQNTEAF

V gene: TRBV9
clone size: -
CDR3 protein: ASSVGQSYEQY

V gene: TRBV14
clone size: once
CDR3 protein: ASSPGTEFYEQY

V gene: TRBV7-9
clone size: -
CDR3 protein: ASSLTEGTDTQY

V gene: TRBV29-1
clone size: -
CDR3 protein: IASRYNEQF

V gene: TRBV5-1
clone size: -
CDR3 protein: ASSWTSGSAETQY

V gene: TRBV27
clone size: once
CDR3 protein: ASSLGTAYNEQF

V gene: TRBV7-9
clone size: -
CDR3 protein: ASSPTGNTEAF

V gene: TRBV6-6
clone size: -
CDR3 protein: ASSYSVAGSTDTQY

V gene: TRBV27
clone size: -
CDR3 protein: ATGRGADTEAF

V gene: TRBV5-1
clone size: -
CDR3 protein: ASSFRDRRLIGYNEQF

V gene: TRBV5-1
clone size: -
CDR3 protein: ASSLGQGLTEAF

V gene: TRBV5-8
clone size: -
CDR3 protein: ASSLDSGRRYEQY

V gene: TRBV10-3
clone size: -
CDR3 protein: AIGTSGSPNEQF

V gene: TRBV7-2
clone size: -
CDR3 protein: ASSLSGMEAF

V gene: TRBV21-1
clone size: -
CDR3 protein: ASSKSGTGTDTQY